The 25 T cell receptor beta chains below were found in one sample sequenced in a study of cytomegalovirus exposure and HLA in healthy donors. 60 Vbeta and 13 Jbeta primers were used in PCR. Assay: immunoSEQ multiplex PCR; the TCRdb copy retains only in-frame clones and omits some. The sample shows 150,000 to 160,000 clones, around 83% of them seen only once. Sequenced input: PBMCs. The receptor set was obtained from a woman aged 18 to 35 in good health and CMV-seronegative.

CDR3 protein: CASSLTGGDTEAFF. The DNA for the CDR3 is TGTGCCAGCAGTTTGACAGGGGGTGACACTGAAGCTTTCTTT. The chain employs TRBV6-1 and TRBJ1-1; TRBD1 matches 9 bases. Germline V lookup: CDR1 MNHNS, CDR2 SASEGT. Losses at the gene ends were 5 bases for V and 3 bases for J; bases not matched to a gene: 4. CDR3 length: 14 residues.

The V gene is TRBV29-1, the J gene TRBJ1-5, with a weak D call TRBD1 (6 bases). This CDR3 comprises 13 residues. V was cut by 6 bases and J by 1 base, with 10 bases left in between. Germline V CDR1 and CDR2: SQVTM, ANQGSEA. The CDR3 sequence is CSVADRSNQPQHF. The CDR3 DNA reads as TGCAGCGTCGCCGACAGGAGCAATCAGCCCCAGCATTTT.

The CDR3: CAGTPPLNIQYF. The CDR3 nucleotides are TGCGCCGGTACTCCACCTCTAAACATTCAGTACTTC. The rearrangement uses TRBV10-1 and TRBJ2-4; D is unresolved. The CDR3 sequence is 12 residues long. Per germline, CDR1 WNHNN and CDR2 SYGVQD (reference sequence). Between the trimmed V and J ends, which lost 11 bases and 6 bases, there was a span of 14 bases.

This CDR3 reads CASSVDLGQGAGGYTF. The CDR3 DNA sequence: TGTGCCAGCAGCGTAGATTTAGGACAGGGGGCGGGTGGCTACACCTTC. The chain carries TRBV9 and TRBJ1-2; 11 bases match TRBD1. This CDR3 is 16 amino acids long. With 0 bases clipped from V and 7 bases from J, the junction kept 8 bases outside the gene matches. Germline CDR1 SGDLS, CDR2 YYNGEE.

The chain uses TRBV5-4 and TRBJ1-2, with 7 bases fitting TRBD1. The CDR3 contains 15 residues. J was trimmed by 2 bases and V by 3 bases; bases with no gene match: 7. CDR1 and CDR2 (germline): SGHNT, YYREEE (reference sequence). Here the CDR3 reads CASSSTGLRNYGYTF. Written as DNA, the CDR3 is TGTGCCAGCAGCTCGACAGGGTTGAGAAACTATGGCTACACCTTC. Full variable domain (rest looked up from reference TRBV5-4 and TRBJ1-2): ETGVTQSPTHLIKTRGQQVTLRCSSQSGHNTVSWYQQALGQGPQFIFQYYREEENGRGNFPPRFSGLQFPNYSSELNVNALELDDSALYLCASSSTGLRNYGYTFGSGTRLTVV.

The genes are TRBV27 and TRBJ1-2; the D is unclear. The germline V gene has CDR1 MNHEY and CDR2 SMNVEV (reference sequence). V gave up 5 bases and J gave up 3 bases, with 22 bases separating them. The CDR3 sequence is 17 residues long. CDR3 amino acids: CASSPWLSGRRHYGYTF. The CDR3 nucleotides are TGTGCCAGCAGTCCTTGGTTAAGTGGGCGACGCCACTATGGCTACACCTTC.

This chain connects TRBV19 to TRBJ2-7; 7 bases align to TRBD2. V trimming: 7 bases; J trimming: 3 bases; junction bases outside the gene matches: 12. Germline V CDR1 and CDR2: LNHDA, SQIVND (reference sequence). This CDR3 has 15 amino acids. The CDR3 reads CASKAGTGPFYEQYF. CDR3 in DNA: TGTGCCAGTAAAGCGGGGACGGGCCCTTTCTACGAGCAGTACTTC.

In its sample, this clone was seen once. V usage is TRBV5-5 and J usage is TRBJ2-7; 8 nucleotides align to TRBD2. V was pared by 0 bases and J by 6 bases, with 8 bases of the junction left unmatched. CDR1 SGHKS and CDR2 YYEKEE come from the germline V gene (reference sequence). The CDR3 has 15 amino acids. The CDR3 coding sequence is TGTGCCAGCAGCTTGGGTCCAGCGGGAGAGATCGAGCAGTACTTC. It translates to CASSLGPAGEIEQYF.

This sequence joins TRBV28 and TRBJ1-2, with 9 bases matching TRBD1. The CDR3 length is 14 residues. Per germline, CDR1 MDHEN and CDR2 SYDVKM. J was trimmed by 4 bases and V by 5 bases; bases with no gene match: 5. The CDR3 nucleotides read TGTGCCAGCAGTACTCCGGGACAGGGCTATGGCTACACCTTC. Translated: CASSTPGQGYGYTF.

This clone was seen a few times. Its ends do not fully match the called genes, so a read error is possible. The genes are TRBV7-7 and TRBJ1-1, with D possibly matching TRBD1 (5 bases). The germline V gene encodes CDR1 SSHAT and CDR2 FNYEAQ (reference sequence). This CDR3 comprises 16 residues. The CDR3 spells CASSPYPRGKNTEAFF. The CDR3 DNA is TGTGCTAGCAGCCCATACCCTCGGGGGAAGAATACTGAAGCTTTCTTT. Looking up the rest from reference TRBV7-7 and TRBJ1-1 gives the full variable domain: GAGVSQSPRYKVTKRGQDVTLRCDPISSHATLYWYQQALGQGPEFLTYFNYEAQPDKSGLPSDRFSAERPEGSISTLTIQRTEQRDSAMYRCASSPYPRGKNTEAFFGQGTRLTVV.

The V call is TRBV9, the J call TRBJ2-3, with D hard to call. Germline V gene data show CDR1 as SGDLS and CDR2 as YYNGEE. The CDR3 has 18 residues. Trimming stripped 4 bases from V and 2 bases from J, with 23 bases between. The CDR3 sequence: CASSLRQGPVSLTDTQYF. CDR3 nucleotide sequence: TGTGCCAGCAGCCTTCGACAAGGCCCTGTCTCACTCACAGATACGCAGTATTTT.

The CDR3 is CASSLTSGGYQETQYF. The CDR3 DNA reads as TGTGCCAGCAGCTTAACTAGCGGGGGGTACCAAGAGACCCAGTACTTC. This chain joins TRBV11-2 and TRBJ2-5; TRBD2 aligns across 12 bases. Losses at the gene ends were 2 bases for V and 0 bases for J; bases not matched to a gene: 1. Germline V CDR1 and CDR2: SGHAT, FQNNGV. This CDR3 is built from 16 residues.

The rearrangement uses TRBV6-1 and TRBJ2-7; 10 bases map to TRBD2. This CDR3 is built from 15 residues. V trimming: 3 bases; J trimming: 4 bases; junction bases outside the gene matches: 6. Germline lookup yields CDR1 MNHNS and CDR2 SASEGT. The CDR3 loop is CASSDRPSGSYEQYF. CDR3 nucleotide sequence: TGTGCCAGCAGTGACAGGCCTAGCGGGAGTTACGAGCAGTACTTC.

This chain connects TRBV7-6 to TRBJ1-6; 7 bases line up with TRBD1. CDR3 length equals 15 residues. Looked up from germline, CDR1 is SGHVS and CDR2 is FNYEAQ. After removal of 1 base from V and 9 bases from J, the junction contained 6 bases not matched to a gene. DNA of the CDR3: TGTGCCAGCAGCTTAGACGGGACAGAAATTTCACCCCTCCACTTT. Its protein is CASSLDGTEISPLHF.

The chain is built from TRBV29-1 and TRBJ2-3, with unresolved D. CDR1 and CDR2 (germline): SQVTM, ANQGSEA. V lost 3 bases to trimming and J lost 7 bases, with 11 bases between them. This CDR3 has 12 amino acids. DNA for the CDR3: TGCAGCGTTGAGTACTTACCGAATACGCAGTATTTT. It encodes CSVEYLPNTQYF.

The chain joins TRBV18 to TRBJ2-7, with D unresolved. The CDR3 is made up of 13 amino acids. V was pared by 3 bases and J by 2 bases, with 8 bases between. Looked up from germline, CDR1 is KGHSH and CDR2 is LQKENI. DNA for the CDR3: TGTGCCAGCTCACCGTCGAACACCTACGAGCAGTACTTC. Its protein is CASSPSNTYEQYF.

The chain combines TRBV10-3 with TRBJ2-5; 9 nucleotides agree with TRBD2. The trim removed 0 bases at V and 4 bases at J, leaving 3 bases unmatched. CDR1 is ENHRY and CDR2 is SYGVKD in the germline V gene. The CDR3 sequence is 15 residues long. This CDR3 reads CAISESVAGAETQYF. The CDR3 DNA sequence: TGTGCCATCAGTGAGTCGGTAGCGGGAGCAGAGACCCAGTACTTC.

This clone was seen a handful of times. The V and J genes are TRBV27 and TRBJ2-7; weak D call: TRBD2 (5 bases). The V end was cut by 6 bases, the J end by 4 bases, with 16 bases between. This CDR3 is 14 amino acids long. Germline loops: CDR1 MNHEY, CDR2 SMNVEV (reference sequence). CDR3 nucleotides: TGTGCCAGCAGCTTCGCCCCGACGGGGTACGAGCAGTACTTC. It yields the protein CASSFAPTGYEQYF.

The chain links TRBV4-3 to TRBJ2-3; 11 bases match TRBD2. With 2 bases clipped from V and 5 bases from J, the junction kept 6 bases outside the gene matches. Germline assignment: CDR1 LGHNA and CDR2 YSLEER. The CDR3 runs 16 residues. The DNA for the CDR3 is TGCGCCAGCAGCCAAACCCTAGCGGGGGGTGGAGATACGCAGTATTTT. It yields the protein CASSQTLAGGGDTQYF.

The V gene is TRBV7-6, the J gene TRBJ1-3; D gene ambiguous. Germline V gene data show CDR1 as SGHVS and CDR2 as FNYEAQ. The CDR3 sequence is 15 residues long. With 5 bases removed from V and 0 bases from J, the gap between germline ends came to 11 bases. The CDR3 loop is CASSPARSSGNTIYF. CDR3 nucleotides: TGTGCCAGCAGCCCGGCTCGGAGCTCTGGAAACACCATATATTTT.

V is TRBV7-2 and J is TRBJ2-7; D gene unclear. V lost 5 bases, J lost 1 base, and 12 bases lay in between. In germline, CDR1 is SGHTA, CDR2 FQGNSA. CDR3 size: 14 residues. The DNA of the CDR3 is TGTGCCAGCAGCGAATCGGTGAATTCCTACGAGCAGTACTTC. This gives the protein CASSESVNSYEQYF.

The V and J genes are TRBV28 and TRBJ2-1, with 15 bases that match TRBD2. Germline V gene sequence: CDR1 MDHEN, CDR2 SYDVKM. The CDR3 totals 15 residues. V trimming: 6 bases; J trimming: 6 bases; junction bases outside the gene matches: 3. The CDR3 spells CASSRTSGRGNEQFF. Written as DNA, the CDR3 is TGTGCCAGCAGCCGGACTAGCGGGAGGGGCAATGAGCAGTTCTTC.

The chain has TRBV29-1 and TRBJ2-3; 14 bases line up with TRBD2. J was trimmed by 1 base and V by 8 bases; bases with no gene match: 14. Germline V gene data show CDR1 as SQVTM and CDR2 as ANQGSEA. The CDR3 covers 18 residues. This CDR3 is CSSMSGLAGAWGTDTQYF. In nucleotides, the CDR3 is TGCAGCTCAATGTCGGGACTAGCGGGAGCTTGGGGCACAGATACGCAGTATTTT.

The chain carries TRBV19 and TRBJ2-2; tentatively, D is TRBD1 (6 bases). The germline gives CDR1 LNHDA, CDR2 SQIVND (reference sequence). This CDR3 comprises 15 residues. V was trimmed by 6 bases and J by 0 bases, leaving 11 bases between them. The DNA for the CDR3 is TGTGCCAGTAGCCAGGACAGCGCGAACACCGGGGAGCTGTTTTTT. Protein product: CASSQDSANTGELFF.

The chain has TRBV28 and TRBJ2-3; 7 positions match TRBD2. In germline, CDR1 is MDHEN, CDR2 SYDVKM. V lost 6 bases to trimming and J lost 1 base; unmatched junction nucleotides: 10. The CDR3 is made up of 16 amino acids. The CDR3 DNA reads as TGTGCCAGCAGCCTCACCCGGGGGGTGGGCACAGATACGCAGTATTTT. It encodes CASSLTRGVGTDTQYF.